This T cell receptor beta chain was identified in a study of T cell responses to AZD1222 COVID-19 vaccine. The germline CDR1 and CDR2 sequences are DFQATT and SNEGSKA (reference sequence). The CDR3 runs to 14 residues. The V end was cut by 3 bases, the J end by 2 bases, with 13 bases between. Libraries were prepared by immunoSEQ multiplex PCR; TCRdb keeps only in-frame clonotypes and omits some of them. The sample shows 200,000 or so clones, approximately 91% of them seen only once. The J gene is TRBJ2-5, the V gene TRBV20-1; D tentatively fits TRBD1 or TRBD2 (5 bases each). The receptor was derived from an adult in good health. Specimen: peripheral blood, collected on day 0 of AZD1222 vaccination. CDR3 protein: CSASRAGSQETQYF. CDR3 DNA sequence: TGCAGTGCTAGTAGGGCAGGGAGTCAAGAGACCCAGTACTTC.